The rows below give T cell receptor beta chains drawn from one sample of a study of control samples from healthy donors and cancer patients. This table comes from immunoSEQ multiplex PCR, and its TCRdb copy is limited to in-frame clones, with some not included. The profile shows some 200,000 clones, roughly 94% of them singletons. Input material: blood. These receptors came from a man aged 50 or older in good health. Each CDR3 is given with its conserved first and last residue. D genes are given only for firm matches. Size tells how often a clone was seen (once, few, many) or the class of an expanded clone, and some rows leave it out.

>once|TRBJ1-1|.|TRBV5-4
TGTGCCAGCAGCCCAGGAAGCACTGAAGCTTTCTTT
CASSPGSTEAFF
>.|TRBJ2-3|.|TRBV28
TGTGCCAGCAGTTTAGGGGCTAGCACAGATACGCAGTATTTT
CASSLGASTDTQYF
>.|TRBJ1-1|.|TRBV27
TGTGCCAGCTTCAATGGACGTAAGAACACTGAAGCTTTCTTT
CASFNGRKNTEAFF
>.|TRBJ2-7|TRBD2|TRBV5-1
TGCGCCAGCAGCTTGACTAGCGGGAAAAGCGAGCAGTACTTC
CASSLTSGKSEQYF
>once|TRBJ1-5|.|TRBV6-1
TGTGCCAGCAGTGAAGGGTATGCAGGGGAGCATCAGCCCCAGCATTTT
CASSEGYAGEHQPQHF
>.|TRBJ2-7|.|TRBV6-5
TGTGCCAGCAGCATCCGCCTAGCGCGTTCCTACGAGCAGTACTTC
CASSIRLARSYEQYF
>.|TRBJ1-2|.|TRBV19
TGTGCCATTAGACACTATGGCTACACCTTC
CAIRHYGYTF
>.|TRBJ2-3|.|TRBV2
TGTGCCAGCAGGTCCGGGACAATTTCCACAGATACGCAGTATTTT
CASRSGTISTDTQYF
>.|TRBJ1-5|TRBD1|TRBV28
TGTGCCAGCAGGCTAACAGGGGGCGGTCAGCCCCAGCATTTT
CASRLTGGGQPQHF
>.|TRBJ2-3|.|TRBV11-2
TGTGCCAGCAGCTTCAAACAGGGTGATACGCAGTATTTT
CASSFKQGDTQYF
>.|TRBJ2-1|TRBD1|TRBV7-9
TGTGCCAGCAGCGTCCGGGACAGCCTTTACAATGAGCAGTTCTTC
CASSVRDSLYNEQFF
>.|TRBJ1-1|.|TRBV2
TGTGCCAGCTCAGAAAACACTGAAGCTTTCTTT
CASSENTEAFF
>.|TRBJ1-6|TRBD1|TRBV30
TGTGCCTGGACCGTAGGGGGCACCGGAGGAACACCCCTCCACTTT
CAWTVGGTGGTPLHF
>once|TRBJ1-6|.|TRBV27
TGTGCCAGCAGTTTATCGCCGACAGGTTATAATTCACCCCTCCACTTT
CASSLSPTGYNSPLHF
>.|TRBJ2-1|TRBD2|TRBV6-6
TGTGCCAGCACCCTTCTAGCGGGGCCATACAATGAGCAGTTCTTC
CASTLLAGPYNEQFF
>.|TRBJ2-6|.|TRBV6-6
TGTGCCAGCACCAGGGAACCCTGGTCTGGGGCCAACGTCCTGACTTTC
CASTREPWSGANVLTF
>.|TRBJ1-2|.|TRBV9
TGTGCCAGCAGCTTTACGGGCCTGACAGTGAATGGCTACACCTTC
CASSFTGLTVNGYTF
>.|TRBJ1-4|TRBD1|TRBV4-2
TGTGCCAGCAGCCGGCGGACAGGGGAAACGAATGAAAAACTGTTTTTT
CASSRRTGETNEKLFF
>.|TRBJ2-5|TRBD2|TRBV7-2
TGTGCCAGCAGCCTTAGCGGGGGGCGGGAGACCCAGTACTTC
CASSLSGGRETQYF
>.|TRBJ2-7|.|TRBV7-8
TGTGCCAGCAGCACCCCGGGGCTCTACGAGCAGTACTTC
CASSTPGLYEQYF
>.|TRBJ1-3|.|TRBV10-3
TGTGCCATCAGGAACTCTGGAAACACCATATATTTT
CAIRNSGNTIYF
>.|TRBJ1-5|.|TRBV19
TGTGCCAGTAGTTCCCCCAGGGACCCCGAGGCAAATCAGCCCCAGCATTTT
CASSSPRDPEANQPQHF
>.|TRBJ1-3|.|TRBV27
TGTGCCAGCAGTCCACACAGGGACTCTGGAAACACCATATATTTT
CASSPHRDSGNTIYF
>.|TRBJ2-1|TRBD2|TRBV4-1
TGCGCCAGCAGCTCCCGGAGGACACTAGCGGGGCCGGGAAATGAGCAGTTCTTC
CASSSRRTLAGPGNEQFF
>.|TRBJ1-5|.|TRBV7-8
TGTGCCAGCAGCTTCTCGACCTGGGGTAGCAATCAGCCCCAGCATTTT
CASSFSTWGSNQPQHF